Below, one T cell receptor (beta chain) is given with its context. This record comes from a study of cytotoxic CD8 clonotypes in ibrutinib-treated CLL. The germline CDR1 and CDR2 sequences are SNHLY and FYNNEI. The CDR3 totals 15 residues. V gave up 6 bases and J gave up 0 bases, with 9 bases separating them. Repertoires were generated with immunoSEQ multiplex PCR, while TCRdb's copy carries only in-frame clones and drops some. The data show 140,000 to 150,000 clones, roughly 76% seen once. The chain uses TRBV2 and TRBJ2-6; D call uncertain. The source material was PBMCs, sampled after 24 months of ibrutinib treatment. The clonotype was recovered from a human donor with chronic lymphocytic leukemia. The CDR3 sequence is CASRLQTSGANVLTF. The CDR3 DNA follows: TGTGCCAGCAGACTACAGACCTCTGGGGCCAACGTCCTGACTTTC.